This T cell receptor (beta chain) was identified during a study of T cell changes during pregnancy in multiple sclerosis. Using immunoSEQ multiplex PCR, the repertoire was profiled, and TCRdb retains in-frame clones only, with some absent. The sample contains approximately 40,000 clones, around 92% of which appear only once. Trimming pared 0 bases from V and 6 bases from J, leaving 15 bases between. Germline values: CDR1 SGHNT, CDR2 YYREEE (reference sequence). The CDR3 has 15 amino acids. This clonotype was obtained from a female donor with multiple sclerosis, enrolled in a pregnancy study. The starting material was CD8+ T cells from peripheral blood mononuclear cells, obtained after pregnancy. The chain has TRBV5-4 and TRBJ1-1; D remains ambiguous. The CDR3 reads CASSLAGIAQAEAFF. CDR3 nucleotide sequence: TGTGCCAGCAGCTTGGCCGGGATCGCACAAGCTGAAGCTTTCTTT.